This TCR beta chain was retrieved from a study of cytomegalovirus exposure and HLA in healthy donors. It was with 60 Vbeta and 13 Jbeta primers that the PCR ran. Method: immunoSEQ multiplex PCR; TCRdb's copy keeps in-frame clones and lacks some. This table holds about 130,000 clones, about two thirds found once. CDR3 length equals 14 residues. CDR1 and CDR2 (germline): SGHRS, YFSETQ. The V and J ends lost 0 bases and 5 bases, in that order; junction bases with no gene match: 4. A few counts support this clone. The target antigen is unknown. General observations from the study: Earlier analysis yielded a pattern in which most TCR beta V segments were productive about 87% or about 30% of the time.

The source material was PBMCs. This clonotype was sampled from a man aged 25 to 45 in good health and CMV-seronegative. The chain combines TRBV5-1 with TRBJ2-7; 8 bases line up with TRBD2. The CDR3, as DNA: TGCGCCAGCAGCTTGGGCGGGGGGTACGACGAGCAGTACTTC. Protein: CASSLGGGYDEQYF.